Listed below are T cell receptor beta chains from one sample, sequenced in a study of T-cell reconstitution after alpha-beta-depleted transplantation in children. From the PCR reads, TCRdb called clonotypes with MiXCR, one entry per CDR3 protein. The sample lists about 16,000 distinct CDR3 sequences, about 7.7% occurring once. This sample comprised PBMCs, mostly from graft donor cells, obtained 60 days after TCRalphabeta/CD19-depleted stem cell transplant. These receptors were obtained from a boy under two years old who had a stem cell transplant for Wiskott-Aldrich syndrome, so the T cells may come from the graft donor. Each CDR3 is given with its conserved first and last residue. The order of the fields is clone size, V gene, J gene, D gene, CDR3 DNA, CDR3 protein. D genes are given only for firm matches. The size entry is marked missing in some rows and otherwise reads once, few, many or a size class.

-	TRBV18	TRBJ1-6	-	TGTGCCAGCTCACCAAGACCCTCTATTGGGACACCGAATAATTCACCCCTCCACTTT	CASSPRPSIGTPNNSPLHF
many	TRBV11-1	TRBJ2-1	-	TGTGCCAGCAGGTCCTACAATGAGCAGTTCTTC	CASRSYNEQFF
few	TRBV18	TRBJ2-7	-	TGTGCCAGCTCACCCGTTAGGCAGGGAGCCTACGAGCAGTACTTC	CASSPVRQGAYEQYF
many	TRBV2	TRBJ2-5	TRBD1	TGTGCCAGTACAGGGGGGACGGAGACCCAGTACTTC	CASTGGTETQYF
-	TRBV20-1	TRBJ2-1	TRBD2	TGCAGTGCCCCGGGACTAGTTTTGGGCTACAATGAGCAGTTCTTC	CSAPGLVLGYNEQFF
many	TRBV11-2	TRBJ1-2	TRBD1	TGTGCCAGCAGCTTAGAGCCGGACAGGGGGCCCTATGGCTACACCTTC	CASSLEPDRGPYGYTF
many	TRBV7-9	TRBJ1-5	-	TGTGCCAGCAGCACGGGGGTGGGGCAGCCCCAGCATTTT	CASSTGVGQPQHF
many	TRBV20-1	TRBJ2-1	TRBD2	TGCAGTGCTAGTAAGCGGGAGCCTTACAATGAGCAGTTCTTC	CSASKREPYNEQFF
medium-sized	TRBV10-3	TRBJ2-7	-	TGTGCCATCAAGGGGGTCTCCTACGAGCAGTACTTC	CAIKGVSYEQYF
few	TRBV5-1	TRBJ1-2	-	TGCGCCAGCAGCCCTGCGGACTTATGCGGCTACACCTTC	CASSPADLCGYTF
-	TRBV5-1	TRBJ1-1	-	TGCGCCAGCAGCTCGGGATCCAGCAGGGCTGGCACTGAAGCTTTCTTT	CASSSGSSRAGTEAFF
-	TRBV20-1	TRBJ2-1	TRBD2	TGCAGTGCGCCAAACCTAGCGGGAGGGAATGAGCAGTTCTTC	CSAPNLAGGNEQFF
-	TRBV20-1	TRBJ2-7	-	TGCAGTGCTAGTGGCAGGGCCTACGAGCAGTACTTC	CSASGRAYEQYF
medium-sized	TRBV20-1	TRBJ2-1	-	TGCAGTGCTAGACGGGACGGGCCCAATGAGCAGTTCTTC	CSARRDGPNEQFF
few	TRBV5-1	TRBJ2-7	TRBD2	TGCGCCAGCAGCTTAGGACTAGCGGGAGCATCGGGCGAGCAGTACTTC	CASSLGLAGASGEQYF
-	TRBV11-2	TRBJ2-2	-	TGTGCCAGCAGCTTGAGGGTTGGCGGAGCGAACACCGGGGAGCTGTTTTTT	CASSLRVGGANTGELFF
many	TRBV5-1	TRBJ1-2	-	TGCGCCAGCAGCTTGTTGGAGGGCCTCGGCTACACCTTC	CASSLLEGLGYTF
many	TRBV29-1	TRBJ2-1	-	TGCAGCGGTGAAGGACCAGCCGATGAGCAGTTCTTC	CSGEGPADEQFF
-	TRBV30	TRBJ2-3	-	TGTGCCTGGAGTGTGATGTCTAGCGCTACAGATACGCAGTATTTT	CAWSVMSSATDTQYF
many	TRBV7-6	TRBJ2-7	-	TGTGCCAGCAGCTTGGGTGTGGGGGGCATGTTCCCGGGGGAGCAGTACTTC	CASSLGVGGMFPGEQYF
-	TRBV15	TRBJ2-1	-	TGTGCCACCAGCAGAGTTTTGTCCTACAATGAGCAGTTCTTC	CATSRVLSYNEQFF
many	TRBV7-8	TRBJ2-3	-	TGTGCCAGCAGTCGGACATCCGTTAGCACAGATACGCAGTATTTT	CASSRTSVSTDTQYF
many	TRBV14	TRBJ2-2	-	TGTGCCAGCAGCCAAATTAACTCCCACTTCCCTAACACCGGGGAGCTGTTTTTT	CASSQINSHFPNTGELFF
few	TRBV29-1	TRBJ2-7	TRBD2	TGCAGCGTTGGATGGACTAGCGGCCCTACGGACGAGCAGTACTTC	CSVGWTSGPTDEQYF
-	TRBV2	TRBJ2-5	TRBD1	TGTGCCAGCAATGGACAGGGGGTATCGCAGACCCAGTACTTC	CASNGQGVSQTQYF
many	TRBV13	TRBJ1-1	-	TGTGCCAGCAGCGTCCAGAGGTCGGGGATAAGGAAGACTGAAGCTTTCTTT	CASSVQRSGIRKTEAFF
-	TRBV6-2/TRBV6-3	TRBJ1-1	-	TGTGCCAGCAGTTCCCAGGGGTGGGTCACTGAAGCCTTCTTT	CASSSQGWVTEAFF
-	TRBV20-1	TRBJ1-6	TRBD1	TGCAGTGCGACCAAGCAGGGGGTTAATTCACCCCTCCACTTT	CSATKQGVNSPLHF
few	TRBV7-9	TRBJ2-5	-	TGTGCCAGCAGCAGAACCCCCAATAAAGGGGAGACCCAGTACTTC	CASSRTPNKGETQYF
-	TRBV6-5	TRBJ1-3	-	TGTGCCAGCAGTTACGGACTGAGCAACGGAAACACCATATATTTT	CASSYGLSNGNTIYF
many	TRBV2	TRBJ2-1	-	TGTGCCAGCAGTGACCTCCCCAGACTCTACAATGAGCAGTTCTTC	CASSDLPRLYNEQFF
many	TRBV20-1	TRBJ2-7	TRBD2	TGCAGTGCAATTGGGACTAGCGGCCCCTACGAGCAGTACTTC	CSAIGTSGPYEQYF
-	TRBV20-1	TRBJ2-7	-	TGCAGTGCAGGTTTGCGGGTAGCAACTCCATACGAGCAGTACTTC	CSAGLRVATPYEQYF
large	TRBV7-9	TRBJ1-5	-	TGTGCCAGCAGCTTAGCGGCCAATCAGCCCCAGCATTTT	CASSLAANQPQHF
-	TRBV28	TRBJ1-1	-	TGTGCCAGCACTCGCGAAGCTTTCTTT	CASTREAFF
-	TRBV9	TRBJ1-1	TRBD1	TGTGCCAGCAGCACCAAGGGGGCTGGGGAAGCTTTCTTT	CASSTKGAGEAFF
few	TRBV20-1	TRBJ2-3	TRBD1	TGCAGTGCGAGTCCCGGGACAGGGGGCCCCACAGATACGCAGTATTTT	CSASPGTGGPTDTQYF
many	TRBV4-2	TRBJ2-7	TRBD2	TGTGCCAGCAGCCTCCGGACTAGCGCAACCTACGAGCAGTACTTC	CASSLRTSATYEQYF
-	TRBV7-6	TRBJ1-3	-	TGTGCCAGCAGATTTCCAGGGGCTGGAAACACCATATATTTT	CASRFPGAGNTIYF
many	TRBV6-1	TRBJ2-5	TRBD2	TGTGCCAGCGGACTAGCGGTCCAAGAGACCCAGTACTTC	CASGLAVQETQYF
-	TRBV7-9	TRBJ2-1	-	TGTGCCAGCAGCTCCCTGACCCGGGGGGCCGTATACAATGAGCAGTTCTTC	CASSSLTRGAVYNEQFF
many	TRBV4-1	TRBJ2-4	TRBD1	TGCGCCAGCAGCCAAGGTGGGGCAGGGGGCTCGAAAAACATTCAGTACTTC	CASSQGGAGGSKNIQYF
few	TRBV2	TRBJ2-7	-	TGTGCCAGCAGTGTGGCGGTTGGCGAGCAGTACTTC	CASSVAVGEQYF
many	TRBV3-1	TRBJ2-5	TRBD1	TGTGCCAGCAGCCAAACCCTGACAGGGCGAGAGACCCAGTACTTC	CASSQTLTGRETQYF
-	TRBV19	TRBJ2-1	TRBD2	TGTGCCAGTAGTATAGATTGGCTAGCGGAGGACAATGAGCAGTTCTTC	CASSIDWLAEDNEQFF
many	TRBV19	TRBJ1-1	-	TGTGCCAGTAGTCATCTAAGTATGAACACTGAAGCTTTCTTT	CASSHLSMNTEAFF
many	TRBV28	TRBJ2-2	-	TGTGCCAGCAGTTTTAGAGGGACCGGGGAGCTGTTTTTT	CASSFRGTGELFF
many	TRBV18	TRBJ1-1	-	TGTGCCAGCTCAGAGTCTATGAACACTGAAGCTTTCTTT	CASSESMNTEAFF